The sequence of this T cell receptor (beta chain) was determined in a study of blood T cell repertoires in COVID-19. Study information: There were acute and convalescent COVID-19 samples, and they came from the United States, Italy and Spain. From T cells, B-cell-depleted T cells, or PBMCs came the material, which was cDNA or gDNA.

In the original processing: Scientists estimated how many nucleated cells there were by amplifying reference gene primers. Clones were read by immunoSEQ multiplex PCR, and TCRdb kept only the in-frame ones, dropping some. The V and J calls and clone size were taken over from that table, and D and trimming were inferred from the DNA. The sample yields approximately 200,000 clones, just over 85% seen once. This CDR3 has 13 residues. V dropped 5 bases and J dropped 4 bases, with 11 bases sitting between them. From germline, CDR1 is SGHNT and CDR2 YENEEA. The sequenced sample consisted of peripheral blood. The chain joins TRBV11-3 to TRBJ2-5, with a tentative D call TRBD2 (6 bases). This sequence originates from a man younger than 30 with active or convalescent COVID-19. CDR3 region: CASSEGTAETQYF. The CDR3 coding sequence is TGTGCCAGCAGCGAGGGGACTGCAGAGACCCAGTACTTC.